The 24 T cell receptor beta chains given below trace back to one sample, sequenced in a study of T-cell reconstitution after alpha-beta-depleted transplantation in children. Molecular barcoding with unique molecular identifiers was used for the TCRbeta library. Each CDR3 protein gets one entry after TCRdb re-called the PCR reads with MiXCR. The table includes almost 250,000 distinct CDR3 sequences, about 25% detected once. The material sequenced was PBMCs, taken before TCRalphabeta/CD19-depleted stem cell transplant. The receptors originated from a girl aged 2 to 10 with Fanconi anemia, due to receive a stem cell transplant.

The chain links TRBV29-1 to TRBJ2-1; no definite D call. Trimming stripped 3 bases from V and 3 bases from J, with 6 bases between. The CDR3 is made up of 12 amino acids. Germline V gene sequence: CDR1 SQVTM, CDR2 ANQGSEA. The CDR3 region has the DNA TGCAGCGTTGATTTCGGCTACAATGAGCAGTTCTTC. As protein: CSVDFGYNEQFF.

In this sample, this clonotype turned up many times. The chain has TRBV12-3 or TRBV12-4 and TRBJ1-1, with TRBD1 identical over 7 bases. The CDR3 runs to 13 residues. The junction had 0 bases not matched to a gene; V was cut back by 2 bases and J by 3 bases. Here the CDR3 DNA reads TGTGCCAGCAGTTTACAGGGGGACACTGAAGCTTTCTTT. It codes for CASSLQGDTEAFF.

The J gene is TRBJ2-5, the V gene TRBV20-1; no clear D. This CDR3 comprises 14 residues. Germline CDR1 reads DFQATT; CDR2 reads SNEGSKA (reference sequence). V dropped 3 bases and J dropped 5 bases, with 16 bases sitting between them. The CDR3 here is CSASRVGGYETQYF. For the CDR3, the DNA is TGCAGTGCTAGTCGTGTTGGTGGATATGAGACCCAGTACTTC.

The table lists this clonotype with many counts. The V call is TRBV29-1, the J call TRBJ2-1, with 14 bases matching TRBD2. The CDR3 runs to 15 residues. The V and J ends lost 6 bases and 3 bases, in that order; junction bases with no gene match: 4. Germline loops: CDR1 SQVTM, CDR2 ANQGSEA. The CDR3 protein is CSVGTSGSYYNEQFF. The CDR3, as DNA: TGCAGCGTAGGGACTAGCGGGAGCTACTACAATGAGCAGTTCTTC.

The chain couples TRBV6-1 to TRBJ1-1; D perhaps matches TRBD1 (5 bases). Germline loops: CDR1 MNHNS, CDR2 SASEGT. The V end lost 6 bases, the J end lost 5 bases, and 13 bases lay between the germline ends. This CDR3 contains 13 residues. Written as DNA, the CDR3 is TGTGCCAGCAGCGTAAGGGGAGAGACTGAAGCTTTCTTT. It encodes CASSVRGETEAFF.

This clonotype was observed many times. CDR3 bases: TGTGCCAGCAGCTCTGACGGCGGGGAGCTGTTTTTT. Amino acids: CASSSDGGELFF. This sequence joins TRBV7-7 and TRBJ2-2; no reliable D call. V lost 4 bases and J lost 7, with 7 bases in between. In germline, CDR1 is SSHAT, CDR2 FNYEAQ (reference sequence). The CDR3 totals 12 residues.

This chain connects TRBV11-2 to TRBJ2-4; 7 nucleotides align to TRBD2. Trimming removed 1 base from V and 0 bases from J; junction bases left unmatched: 6. The germline CDR1 and CDR2 sequences are SGHAT and FQNNGV. The CDR3 consists of 17 residues. CDR3 residues: CASSLVLRGLAKNIQYF. In DNA, the CDR3 is TGTGCCAGCAGCTTAGTGTTGCGGGGGTTAGCCAAAAACATTCAGTACTTC.

In this sample, this clonotype turned up many times. The chain has TRBV29-1 and TRBJ1-1, with D perhaps matching TRBD1 (5 bases). Trimming cost V 6 bases and J 5 bases, with 13 bases left between them. This CDR3 spans 12 amino acids. Germline CDR1 and CDR2: SQVTM and ANQGSEA. The chain's CDR3 is CSVISWGTEAFF. CDR3 DNA: TGCAGCGTCATAAGCTGGGGGACTGAAGCTTTCTTT.

This clonotype appeared many times. This sequence joins TRBV6-5 and TRBJ2-1; possible D gene TRBD2, 5 bases. Per germline, CDR1 MNHEY and CDR2 SVGAGI. CDR3 length equals 15 residues. Trimming cost V 8 bases and J 0 bases, with 14 bases left between them. The CDR3 reads CASLDTEGSYNEQFF. CDR3 coding DNA: TGTGCCAGCTTAGACACCGAGGGCTCCTACAATGAGCAGTTCTTC.

This clonotype showed up many times. The genes are TRBV29-1 and TRBJ2-1; 10 nucleotides align to TRBD1. This CDR3 is 14 amino acids long. Germline V CDR1 and CDR2: SQVTM, ANQGSEA. V gave up 7 bases and J gave up 2 bases; unmatched junction bases: 5. The CDR3 region has the DNA TGCAGCGGGGGGGGACAGGGGACCTACAATGAGCAGTTCTTC. It yields the protein CSGGGQGTYNEQFF.

The gene calls are TRBV29-1 and TRBJ2-6, with 11 nucleotides matching TRBD2. The CDR3 has 18 residues. CDR1 and CDR2 from the germline V gene are SQVTM and ANQGSEA. The V gene end was trimmed by 4 bases and the J gene end by 4 bases; junction bases not matched to a gene: 12. The CDR3 DNA reads as TGCAGCGTTGCCTCAGGGCTAGCGGGAGGAGGGGGGGCCAACGTCCTGACTTTC. This codes for CSVASGLAGGGGANVLTF.

The chain couples TRBV4-2 to TRBJ2-7; D not resolved. Germline-derived CDR1 and CDR2 are LGHNA and YNFKEQ. The CDR3 runs 14 residues. Trimming stripped 10 bases from V and 3 bases from J, with 19 bases between. The CDR3 here is CAMGPRLLCYEQYF. Written as DNA, the CDR3 is TGTGCCATGGGCCCCCGGCTCCTTTGCTACGAGCAGTACTTC.

This clonotype has more than one count but fewer than ten. The chain recombines TRBV28 with TRBJ1-2, with D possibly being TRBD1 (5 bases). Per germline, CDR1 MDHEN and CDR2 SYDVKM. CDR3 size: 13 residues. The V and J ends lost 3 bases and 5 bases respectively, with 10 bases between them. CDR3 sequence: CASSFGGEYGYTF. The CDR3 coding sequence is TGTGCCAGCAGTTTCGGGGGAGAATATGGCTACACCTTC.

This clonotype was recorded at least ten times. The chain joins TRBV10-3 to TRBJ2-3; TRBD1 aligns across 8 bases. Trimming removed 7 bases from V and 1 base from J; junction bases left unmatched: 4. The CDR3 is 14 residues long. Germline V lookup: CDR1 ENHRY, CDR2 SYGVKD. The chain's CDR3 is CAITPGQGTDTQYF. Written as DNA, the CDR3 is TGTGCCATCACACCGGGACAGGGCACAGATACGCAGTATTTT.

This chain joins TRBV27 and TRBJ2-1; maybe TRBD2 (5 bases). CDR3 size: 14 residues. V was clipped by 7 bases and J by 6 bases, with 16 bases between them. Germline lookup yields CDR1 MNHEY and CDR2 SMNVEV (reference sequence). The CDR3 DNA reads TGTGCCAGCATTGGGCCCGGGCGGGTCAATGAGCAGTTCTTC. This translates into CASIGPGRVNEQFF.

For this clonotype: A much bigger clone sits one base away, suggesting this may be a read error. The chain has TRBV20-1 and TRBJ2-7; 12 nucleotides line up with TRBD2. Trimming at V came to 0 bases and at J to 3 bases, leaving 9 bases not matched to a gene. The germline CDR1 and CDR2 sequences are DFQATT and SNEGSKA (reference sequence). This CDR3 comprises 17 residues. The CDR3 DNA reads as TGCAGTGCTAGAGATCTCGCCACTAGCGGGAGGATCTACGAGCAGTACTTC. This codes for CSARDLATSGRIYEQYF.

This chain connects TRBV28 to TRBJ2-4; 8 bases agree with TRBD1. This CDR3 spans 14 amino acids. Germline loops: CDR1 MDHEN, CDR2 SYDVKM. V was clipped by 0 bases and J by 8 bases; unmatched bases: 3. This chain's CDR3 is CASSLWTGVHIQYF. As DNA, the CDR3 is TGTGCCAGCAGTTTATGGACAGGGGTGCACATTCAGTACTTC.

V and J are TRBV29-1 and TRBJ1-2; D might be TRBD1 (5 bases). There are 15 residues in the CDR3. Germline V gene sequence: CDR1 SQVTM, CDR2 ANQGSEA. Trimming took off 4 bases at V and 3 bases at J, with 18 bases between the two ends. CDR3 protein: CSVGPTIGGYYGYTF. The CDR3 DNA follows: TGCAGCGTTGGCCCCACGATCGGGGGATACTATGGCTACACCTTC.

Many counts were recorded for this clonotype. The chain's CDR3 is CSVKTDEYREQFF. CDR3 nucleotides: TGCAGCGTTAAAACAGACGAGTATAGGGAGCAGTTCTTC. The chain has TRBV29-1 and TRBJ2-1; D gene unclear. V was clipped by 5 bases and J by 10 bases, with 18 bases between them. In germline, CDR1 is SQVTM, CDR2 ANQGSEA. The CDR3 contains 13 residues.

In its sample, this clonotype was seen many times. This sequence joins TRBV5-1 and TRBJ2-1; TRBD1 is a possible D gene (6 bases). Trimming shortened V by 1 base and J by 0 bases, and 17 bases separated the two germline ends. This CDR3 has 18 residues. Per germline, CDR1 SGHRS and CDR2 YFSETQ. The CDR3 region has the DNA TGCGCCAGCAGCTTGCCCCGGGACACCATACACTCCTACAATGAGCAGTTCTTC. Encoded protein: CASSLPRDTIHSYNEQFF.

The V call is TRBV12-3 or TRBV12-4, the J call TRBJ2-1; D not certain. V was pared by 2 bases and J by 2 bases, with 13 bases between. The length of the CDR3 is 16 residues. CDR3 in amino acids: CASSLLIRAAYNEQFF. The CDR3 DNA follows: TGTGCCAGCAGTTTATTAATCCGGGCGGCCTACAATGAGCAGTTCTTC.

This clonotype was seen more than once but under ten times. The chain employs TRBV21-1 and TRBJ2-5; TRBD1 is taken as the D call from the table, unchecked against the DNA. TRBV21-1 is shown as a pseudogene. The CDR3 runs 17 residues. The CDR3 is CASSRILWTPYQETQYF. DNA for the CDR3: TGTGCCAGCAGTCGGATTTTGTGGACACCGTACCAAGAGACCCAGTACTTC.

The chain employs TRBV29-1 and TRBJ1-2, with D perhaps TRBD1 (6 bases). With 4 bases removed from V and 5 bases from J, the gap between germline ends came to 14 bases. Germline lookup yields CDR1 SQVTM and CDR2 ANQGSEA. The CDR3 extends over 13 amino acids. The CDR3 sequence: CSVVDGQTYGYTF. In nucleotides, the CDR3 is TGCAGCGTTGTAGACGGACAGACGTATGGCTACACCTTC. Looking up the rest from reference TRBV29-1 and TRBJ1-2 gives the full variable domain: SAVISQKPSRDICQRGTSLTIQCQVDSQVTMMFWYRQQPGQSLTLIATANQGSEATYESGFVIDKFPISRPNLTFSTLTVSNMSPEDSSIYLCSVVDGQTYGYTFGSGTRLTVV.

This clonotype was found many times. The V call is TRBV12-3 or TRBV12-4, the J call TRBJ1-3; 7 bases map to TRBD1. CDR3 length: 15 residues. The ends lost 5 bases at V and 0 bases at J; junction bases unmatched: 4. CDR3 nucleotides: TGTGCCAGCAGTCCGACAGGGAGCTCTGGAAACACCATATATTTT. Encoded protein: CASSPTGSSGNTIYF.